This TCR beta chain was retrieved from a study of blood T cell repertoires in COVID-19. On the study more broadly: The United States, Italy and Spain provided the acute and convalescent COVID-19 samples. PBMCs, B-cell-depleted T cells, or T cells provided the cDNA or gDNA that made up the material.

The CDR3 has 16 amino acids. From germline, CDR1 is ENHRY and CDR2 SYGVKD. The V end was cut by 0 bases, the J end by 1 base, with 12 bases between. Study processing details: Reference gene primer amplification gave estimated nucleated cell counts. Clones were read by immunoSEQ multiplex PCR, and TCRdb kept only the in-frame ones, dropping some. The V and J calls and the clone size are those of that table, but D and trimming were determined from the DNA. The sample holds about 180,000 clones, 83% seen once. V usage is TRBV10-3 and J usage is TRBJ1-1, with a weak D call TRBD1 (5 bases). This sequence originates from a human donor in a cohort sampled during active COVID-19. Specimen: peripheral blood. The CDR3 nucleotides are TGTGCCATCAGTGAGTCGACGGGGGGGAGGAACACTGAAGCTTTCTTT. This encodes CAISESTGGRNTEAFF.